The entry below describes one T cell receptor beta chain. Its specificity is not known. Peripheral blood, together with lesional scalp punch biopsies, was collected from alopecia areata patients. The data were obtained in a study of CD8+ T cells in alopecia areata. Looking at the study overall: In an open-label trial, patients got 5 to 10 mg tofacitinib twice daily. Tofacitinib ran 6 to 18 months, followed by 6 months off drug. Study-level points and caveats: Among patients, TCR sharing was less clear than in mice, a difference possibly due in part to HLA diversity in the patient population. More clonal than normal scalp was lesional scalp, particularly alopecia totalis/universalis.

CDR1 LGHNA and CDR2 YSLEER come from the germline V gene. V lost 1 base to trimming and J lost 7 bases; unmatched junction nucleotides: 13. The CDR3 is 17 residues long. Following RNA extraction, reverse transcription yielded cDNA that acted as the sequencing template. Clones were read by immunoSEQ multiplex PCR, and TCRdb kept only the in-frame ones, dropping some. Of about 20,000 clones in the sample, around 66% were seen once. This specimen consisted of skin, obtained at week 0. The origin of this receptor is a human donor with alopecia areata. This chain joins TRBV4-3 and TRBJ1-1; 9 positions agree with TRBD1. The CDR3 protein is CASSQGLARDRAGEAFF. The CDR3 DNA follows: TGCGCCAGCAGCCAAGGCCTCGCCCGGGACAGGGCTGGTGAAGCTTTCTTT.